The clone carrying this T cell receptor (beta chain) was picked up many times. Its specificity is not known. The sample is drawn from a study of post-analysis software for immune sequencing data. Study background: Relapsing-remitting, secondary progressive and progressive-relapsing multiple sclerosis were all included among the disease courses.

Findings and caveats of the study: TRBV5-6, TRBV5-1 and TRBV20-1 belonged to a set of roughly 5 TRBV segments that were more frequent in patients than controls. Diversity measured as normalized Chao1 was significantly lower in multiple sclerosis patients than in controls.

Prepared libraries of TCR beta cDNA carried unique molecular identifiers. The authors obtained some 500,000 cDNA molecules from approximately 0.91 to 9.4 million T cells. TCRdb independently ran MiXCR on the PCR reads; one entry per CDR3 protein. The sample includes roughly 200,000 distinct CDR3 sequences, 29% of them seen just once. V was pared by 4 bases and J by 2 bases, with 12 bases between. Germline-derived CDR1 and CDR2 are SGHTA and FQGNSA. This CDR3 spans 15 amino acids. V usage is TRBV7-2 and J usage is TRBJ2-1; D may be TRBD1 (6 bases). Sequenced sample: blood. The TCR sequence derives from a girl under 18 with multiple sclerosis. The CDR3 loop is CASSSYREPYNEQFF. CDR3 bases: TGTGCCAGCAGCTCATACAGGGAGCCCTACAATGAGCAGTTCTTC.